What follows describes a single TCR beta chain. The method was immunoSEQ multiplex PCR; TCRdb's version includes in-frame clones alone and lacks a portion of them. The data show roughly 150,000 clones, roughly 84% seen once. These data are taken from a study of cytotoxic CD8 clonotypes in ibrutinib-treated CLL. The source is a human donor with chronic lymphocytic leukemia. The material was PBMCs, obtained at disease progression, from a patient treated with ibrutinib.

DNA of the CDR3: TGCGCCAGCAGCCAAGTTGGAACTAGGGGGAACAATGAGCAGTTCTTC. Its protein product is CASSQVGTRGNNEQFF. This chain uses TRBV4-1 with TRBJ2-1, with a weak D call TRBD1 (6 bases). The germline CDR1 and CDR2 sequences are MGHRA and YSYEKL. The CDR3 has 16 amino acids. V was trimmed by 1 base and J by 5 bases, leaving 15 bases between them.